Presented here are 15 T cell receptor beta chains from one specimen sequenced in a study of blood T cell repertoires in COVID-19. Assay: immunoSEQ multiplex PCR; the TCRdb copy retains only in-frame clones and omits some. The sample yields around 100,000 clones, roughly nine tenths seen once. Input material: peripheral blood. These receptors all come from a human donor in a cohort sampled during active COVID-19.

The chain joins TRBV11-3 to TRBJ2-2; 9 bases line up with TRBD1. This CDR3 comprises 20 residues. With V trimmed by 1 base and J by 4 bases, 16 bases remained unmatched. CDR1 is SGHNT and CDR2 is YENEEA in the germline V gene. The CDR3 DNA reads TGTGCCAGCAGCTTAGCCCCCGGGACAGGGCCAGTAGAGACCACCGGGGAGCTGTTTTTT. Its translation: CASSLAPGTGPVETTGELFF.

This sequence joins TRBV4-2 and TRBJ2-3; weak D call: TRBD1 (6 bases). CDR1 and CDR2 (germline): LGHNA, YNFKEQ. V was pared by 1 base and J by 10 bases, with 12 bases between. The CDR3 runs 13 residues. This CDR3 is CASSQVGAGSQYF. The CDR3 nucleotides read TGTGCCAGCAGCCAAGTGGGGGCAGGGTCGCAGTATTTT.

This rearrangement joins TRBV7-3 to TRBJ2-2; unclear D gene. Germline-derived CDR1 and CDR2 are SGHTA and FQGTGA. The CDR3 runs to 13 residues. Trimming took 2 bases from V and 5 from J, leaving 6 bases between them. The CDR3 sequence is CASSLAGTGELFF. CDR3 DNA sequence: TGTGCCAGCAGCTTAGCCGGGACCGGGGAGCTGTTTTTT.

This clone was seen just once. This chain connects TRBV7-8 to TRBJ2-7, with TRBD2 identical over 7 bases. The V gene end was trimmed by 5 bases and the J gene end by 0 bases; junction bases not matched to a gene: 7. This CDR3 is built from 15 residues. Looked up from germline, CDR1 is SGHVS and CDR2 is FQNEAQ. The CDR3 nucleotides read TGTGCCAGCAGCCCCCTGGGGGGGTACTCCTACGAGCAGTACTTC. This gives the protein CASSPLGGYSYEQYF. Variable domain in full (rest from reference TRBV7-8 and TRBJ2-7): GAGVSQSPRYKVAKRGQDVALRCDPISGHVSLFWYQQALGQGPEFLTYFQNEAQLDKSGLPSDRFFAERPEGSVSTLKIQRTQQEDSAVYLCASSPLGGYSYEQYFGPGTRLTVT.

The rearrangement links TRBV6-1 to TRBJ2-5, with D perhaps matching TRBD1 (5 bases). CDR3 size: 14 residues. Deletions cut 3 bases from V and 2 bases from J, with 10 bases between. Germline-derived CDR1 and CDR2 are MNHNS and SASEGT. The CDR3 protein is CASSEGNRQETQYF. In DNA, the CDR3 is TGTGCCAGCAGTGAGGGGAACAGGCAAGAGACCCAGTACTTC.

This rearrangement joins TRBV7-9 to TRBJ2-3; 7 positions match TRBD1. Trimming at V came to 0 bases and at J to 2 bases, leaving 5 bases not matched to a gene. The CDR3 consists of 16 residues. Germline CDR1 reads SEHNR; CDR2 reads FQNEAQ (reference sequence). The CDR3 nucleotides read TGTGCCAGCAGCTTAGCGAGCCAGGGGGACACAGATACGCAGTATTTT. It yields the protein CASSLASQGDTDTQYF.

V and J are TRBV12-5 and TRBJ2-5; 7 bases are a match to TRBD1. CDR3 size: 15 residues. J lost 1 base, V lost 5 bases, and 7 bases had no gene match. Germline V CDR1 and CDR2: LGHNT, FRNRAP. The CDR3 region has the DNA TGTGCTAGTGGTCCCGGGGACAGCCTCCAAGAGACCCAGTACTTC. Translation: CASGPGDSLQETQYF.

The V gene is TRBV6-5, the J gene TRBJ2-3; D is possibly TRBD1 (5 bases). V lost 9 bases, J lost 3 bases, and 16 bases lay in between. In germline, CDR1 is MNHEY, CDR2 SVGAGI. The CDR3 totals 14 residues. The CDR3 DNA sequence: TGTGCCAGTCTGGACAAACCGGAGACAGATACGCAGTATTTT. As protein: CASLDKPETDTQYF.

This clone has a single count. The CDR3 DNA follows: TGTGCCAGCGGGATGCCGGGACTAGCGGGAGGTAGCACCTACAATGAGCAGTTCTTC. Protein sequence: CASGMPGLAGGSTYNEQFF. The chain employs TRBV27 and TRBJ2-1; 15 bases line up with TRBD2. This CDR3 has 19 residues. The V gene end was trimmed by 8 bases and the J gene end by 2 bases; junction bases not matched to a gene: 13. Germline-derived CDR1 and CDR2 are MNHEY and SMNVEV (reference sequence).

The chain employs TRBV5-6 and TRBJ2-2, with TRBD2 matching 13 bases. The germline gives CDR1 SGHDT, CDR2 YYEEEE. V lost 4 bases to trimming and J lost 5 bases; unmatched junction nucleotides: 8. The CDR3 loop spans 17 amino acids. CDR3 coding DNA: TGTGCCAGCAGCCGACTAGCGGGAGGCCGGGGGACCGGGGAGCTGTTTTTT. Translating it yields CASSRLAGGRGTGELFF.

The chain recombines TRBV4-1 with TRBJ1-4, with 8 nucleotides matching TRBD1. Germline values: CDR1 MGHRA, CDR2 YSYEKL. This CDR3 comprises 16 residues. Losses at the gene ends were 0 bases for V and 7 bases for J; bases not matched to a gene: 7. CDR3 amino acids: CASSQDPGGIVEKLFF. CDR3 in DNA: TGCGCCAGCAGCCAAGATCCAGGGGGCATAGTTGAAAAACTGTTTTTT.

This clone was recorded once. The V gene is TRBV28, the J gene TRBJ2-1; the D is unclear. Trimming cost V 3 bases and J 12 bases, with 9 bases left between them. This CDR3 has 11 amino acids. Germline V gene lookup returns CDR1 MDHEN and CDR2 SYDVKM. The CDR3 region has the DNA TGTGCCAGCAGTTTTCGAGGTGGGCAGTTCTTC. It specifies CASSFRGGQFF. Looking up the rest from reference TRBV28 and TRBJ2-1 gives the full variable domain: DVKVTQSSRYLVKRTGEKVFLECVQDMDHENMFWYRQDPGLGLRLIYFSYDVKMKEKGDIPEGYSVSREKKERFSLILESASTNQTSMYLCASSFRGGQFFGPGTRLTVL.

J is TRBJ2-4 and V is TRBV19; the D gene is possibly TRBD2 (7 bases). Germline V CDR1 and CDR2: LNHDA, SQIVND (reference sequence). The length of the CDR3 is 16 residues. The V end was cut by 4 bases, the J end by 8 bases, with 21 bases between. Here the CDR3 reads CASSTQRRGRGYIQYF. The CDR3 DNA sequence: TGTGCCAGTAGTACGCAGCGTAGGGGGAGGGGGTACATTCAGTACTTC.

The chain couples TRBV13 to TRBJ2-7; D is unclear. Germline CDR1 and CDR2: PRHDT and FYEKMQ (reference sequence). The CDR3 consists of 14 residues. The V and J ends lost 0 bases and 1 base respectively, with 7 bases between them. The CDR3 DNA reads as TGTGCCAGCAGCTTAGGCCCCAATTCCTACGAGCAGTACTTC. Translation gives CASSLGPNSYEQYF.

The rearrangement links TRBV9 to TRBJ1-4; TRBD1 aligns across 9 bases. This CDR3 is built from 16 residues. Germline-derived CDR1 and CDR2 are SGDLS and YYNGEE. V shed 4 bases, J shed 2 bases, and the junction held 6 bases outside the gene matches. This chain's CDR3 is CASSYSGTGTNEKLFF. The CDR3 coding sequence is TGTGCCAGCAGCTATTCCGGGACAGGGACTAATGAAAAACTGTTTTTT.